The 30 T cell receptor beta chains below were found in one sample sequenced in a study of vaccination and CD4 T cells after COVID-19. In TCRdb, the PCR reads were re-called with MiXCR into one record per CDR3 protein. The sample carries about 20,000 distinct CDR3 sequences, just over 60% recorded once. Source: CD4+ T cells from blood, taken after SARS-CoV-2 vaccination. The receptors were sampled from a human donor who had recovered from COVID-19.

The chain uses TRBV15 and TRBJ2-1; D ambiguous. The length of the CDR3 is 15 residues. Trimming stripped 0 bases from V and 0 bases from J, with 6 bases between. In germline, CDR1 is LNHNV, CDR2 YYDKDF (reference sequence). The CDR3 region has the DNA TGTGCCACCAGCAGAGATATAGGCTCCTACAATGAGCAGTTCTTC. Its translation: CATSRDIGSYNEQFF.

This clonotype was observed a single time. CDR3 residues: CASSSKTRGDTQYF. The DNA of the CDR3 is TGTGCCAGCAGTTCCAAAACCAGGGGGGATACGCAGTATTTT. This chain links TRBV11-3 with TRBJ2-3; 7 nucleotides line up with TRBD1. CDR1 is SGHNT and CDR2 is YENEEA in the germline V gene. The CDR3 is 14 residues long. V lost 6 bases, J lost 6 bases, and 9 bases stayed unmatched.

The chain links TRBV20-1 to TRBJ2-1, with 8 bases identical to TRBD2. This CDR3 is built from 15 residues. V was clipped by 8 bases and J by 6 bases; unmatched bases: 15. Germline V gene data show CDR1 as DFQATT and CDR2 as SNEGSKA (reference sequence). CDR3 bases: TGCAGTCTTAGTTCGGGCGCGGGAGGAGGCAATGAGCAGTTCTTC. It is translated as CSLSSGAGGGNEQFF.

V is TRBV7-9 and J is TRBJ2-1; TRBD1 might be the D (6 bases). Germline V gene sequence: CDR1 SEHNR, CDR2 FQNEAQ (reference sequence). The CDR3 has 17 residues. Trimming took off 5 bases at V and 0 bases at J, with 17 bases between the two ends. CDR3 nucleotide sequence: TGTGCCAGCAGCCCGTTTAGGGGGAAGAGCTCCTACAATGAGCAGTTCTTC. It translates to CASSPFRGKSSYNEQFF.

The chain uses TRBV7-3 and TRBJ2-1; 9 bases line up with TRBD2. The V gene end was trimmed by 3 bases and the J gene end by 8 bases; junction bases not matched to a gene: 5. The CDR3 consists of 14 residues. Germline values: CDR1 SGHTA, CDR2 FQGTGA. The DNA of the CDR3 is TGTGCCAGCAGCTTTGCGGGAGGGGGTTATGAGCAGTTCTTC. Translation: CASSFAGGGYEQFF.

The J gene is TRBJ2-6, the V gene TRBV28, with unresolved D. Looked up from germline, CDR1 is MDHEN and CDR2 is SYDVKM. The CDR3 sequence is 13 residues long. V shed 6 bases and J shed 1 base, with 4 bases lying between them. CDR3 coding DNA: TGTGCCAGCAGGATTTCTGGGGCCAACGTCCTGACTTTC. Amino acid sequence: CASRISGANVLTF.

This chain connects TRBV20-1 to TRBJ1-1; 8 nucleotides match TRBD1. Trimming cost V 6 bases and J 1 base; bases outside gene matches: 7. Germline CDR1 and CDR2: DFQATT and SNEGSKA (reference sequence). The CDR3 length is 14 residues. The CDR3 protein is CSAGGGQGNTEAFF. Here the CDR3 DNA reads TGCAGTGCCGGCGGAGGACAGGGGAACACTGAAGCTTTCTTT.

This clonotype was detected a few times. The chain recombines TRBV19 with TRBJ1-2; 8 nucleotides match TRBD1. With V trimmed by 3 bases and J by 7 bases, 7 bases remained unmatched. CDR3 length: 14 residues. CDR1 LNHDA and CDR2 SQIVND come from the germline V gene (reference sequence). This chain's CDR3 is CASSIGQGKAGYTF. CDR3 nucleotide sequence: TGTGCCAGTAGTATCGGACAGGGAAAAGCTGGCTACACCTTC.

This chain links TRBV6-2 or TRBV6-3 with TRBJ2-7, with TRBD2 as a possible D gene (5 bases). In germline, CDR1 is MNHEY, CDR2 SVGEGT. The V gene lost 9 bases and the J gene lost 3 bases, with 15 bases spanning the gap. The CDR3 contains 13 residues. CDR3 residues: CASRMSGIYEQYF. CDR3 coding DNA: TGTGCCAGTCGGATGTCGGGAATCTACGAGCAGTACTTC.

V and J are TRBV7-6 and TRBJ2-3; D ambiguous. The CDR3 extends over 14 amino acids. Looked up from germline, CDR1 is SGHVS and CDR2 is FNYEAQ. V lost 3 bases and J lost 1, with 8 bases in between. CDR3: CASSFPAGTDTQYF. In DNA form, the CDR3 reads TGTGCCAGCAGCTTTCCCGCGGGCACAGATACGCAGTATTTT.

The V call is TRBV28, the J call TRBJ1-1; D is uncertain. CDR3 size: 15 residues. Per germline, CDR1 MDHEN and CDR2 SYDVKM. The V end lost 2 bases, the J end lost 1 base, and 11 bases lay between the germline ends. CDR3: CASSLGRLKNTEAFF. The CDR3 region has the DNA TGTGCCAGCAGTTTAGGTAGGTTGAAGAACACTGAAGCTTTCTTT. Full variable domain (outside the CDR3, taken from reference TRBV28 and TRBJ1-1): DVKVTQSSRYLVKRTGEKVFLECVQDMDHENMFWYRQDPGLGLRLIYFSYDVKMKEKGDIPEGYSVSREKKERFSLILESASTNQTSMYLCASSLGRLKNTEAFFGQGTRLTVV.

The chain has TRBV15 and TRBJ2-7; TRBD1 aligns across 8 bases. The CDR3 sequence is 14 residues long. Germline lookup yields CDR1 LNHNV and CDR2 YYDKDF (reference sequence). V was clipped by 1 base and J by 6 bases; unmatched bases: 5. The CDR3 region is CATSRGTGSIEQYF. CDR3 nucleotides: TGTGCCACCAGCAGAGGGACAGGGTCTATCGAGCAGTACTTC.

This clonotype appeared a single time. The chain recombines TRBV11-1 with TRBJ2-5; a possible D gene is TRBD2 (6 bases). The germline gives CDR1 SGHAT, CDR2 FQDESV (reference sequence). Trimming stripped 2 bases from V and 1 base from J, with 14 bases between. This CDR3 contains 16 residues. DNA for the CDR3: TGTGCCAGCAGCTTATTTGGGACTGGGGGCCAAGAGACCCAGTACTTC. This sequence encodes CASSLFGTGGQETQYF.

This clonotype came up a few times. The chain recombines TRBV20-1 with TRBJ1-3; no reliable D call. Trimming took off 6 bases at V and 0 bases at J, with 9 bases between the two ends. Germline V CDR1 and CDR2: DFQATT, SNEGSKA (reference sequence). The CDR3 is 13 amino acids. The CDR3 loop reads CSARLNSGNTIYF. The CDR3 DNA follows: TGCAGTGCAAGACTCAACTCTGGAAACACCATATATTTT.

The V gene is TRBV5-8, the J gene TRBJ2-5, with 8 positions matching TRBD1. This CDR3 is 15 amino acids long. V gave up 0 bases and J gave up 5 bases; unmatched junction bases: 6. In germline, CDR1 is SGHTS, CDR2 YDEGEE. The CDR3 nucleotides read TGTGCCAGCAGCTTGGTCGGACAGGGTATCGAGACCCAGTACTTC. Its protein is CASSLVGQGIETQYF.

This clonotype was recorded a few times. The V gene is TRBV11-2, the J gene TRBJ1-5, with a possible D match to TRBD1 (5 bases). The CDR3 covers 15 residues. Between the trimmed V and J ends, which lost 0 bases and 5 bases, there was a span of 11 bases. In germline, CDR1 is SGHAT, CDR2 FQNNGV. The chain's CDR3 is CASSLDGQGHQPQHF. The DNA for the CDR3 is TGTGCCAGCAGCTTAGATGGGCAGGGTCATCAGCCCCAGCATTTT.

This clonotype showed up just a few times. The chain combines TRBV7-9 with TRBJ2-2; TRBD1 aligns across 7 bases. The CDR3 has 15 residues. Unmatched junction bases numbered 6, after V lost 5 bases and J lost 3 bases. Germline V CDR1 and CDR2: SEHNR, FQNEAQ (reference sequence). CDR3 coding DNA: TGTGCCAGCAGCATCTGGACAGGAGACACCGGGGAGCTGTTTTTT. This encodes CASSIWTGDTGELFF.

This chain connects TRBV12-1 to TRBJ2-7; the D call in the table, TRBD1, was not verified against the DNA. TRBV12-1 is described as a pseudogene. The length of the CDR3 is 19 residues. The CDR3 DNA reads as TGTGCCAGCAGCTCCGCGAACAGGGACCAGAACTTCAACCGGAGGGAGCAGTACTTC. It specifies CASSSANRDQNFNRREQYF.

This clonotype was seen once. The genes are TRBV24-1 and TRBJ1-4; TRBD1 aligns across 7 bases. The germline V gene encodes CDR1 KGHDR and CDR2 SFDVKD. V shed 4 bases, J shed 7 bases, and the junction held 8 bases outside the gene matches. This CDR3 comprises 15 residues. The CDR3 coding sequence is TGTGCCACCAGTGAATCGACAGGGTTCGGTGAAAAACTGTTTTTT. Residues: CATSESTGFGEKLFF.

This clonotype was found a few times. The CDR3 bases are TGTGCCACCAGTGACAGACAGGCGGCGGGGGGAAACACCATATATTTT. Translation gives CATSDRQAAGGNTIYF. The V call is TRBV24-1, the J call TRBJ1-3, with a tentative D call TRBD1 (6 bases). CDR1 is KGHDR and CDR2 is SFDVKD in the germline V gene. Trimming took off 4 bases at V and 4 bases at J, with 16 bases between the two ends. The CDR3 length is 16 residues.

CDR3 loop: CASSSAGTSWVEQFF. The CDR3 nucleotides read TGTGCCAGCAGCTCCGCCGGGACTAGCTGGGTTGAGCAGTTCTTC. The chain uses TRBV5-4 and TRBJ2-1; 9 bases map to TRBD2. V was clipped by 3 bases and J by 9 bases; unmatched bases: 10. This CDR3 comprises 15 residues. Germline V lookup: CDR1 SGHNT, CDR2 YYREEE (reference sequence).

V gene TRBV30 combines with J gene TRBJ1-1, with a tentative D call TRBD1 (5 bases). Germline CDR1 and CDR2: GTSNPN and SVGIG (reference sequence). Trimming stripped 5 bases from V and 1 base from J, with 11 bases between. This CDR3 is built from 13 residues. The CDR3 nucleotides are TGTGCCTGGGCGGGACTCTCGAACACTGAAGCTTTCTTT. This sequence encodes CAWAGLSNTEAFF.

The gene calls are TRBV2 and TRBJ2-3; tentatively, D is TRBD2 (6 bases). V lost 10 bases and J lost 3, with 23 bases in between. The CDR3 length is 16 residues. Per the germline V gene, CDR1 is SNHLY and CDR2 is FYNNEI. CDR3 amino acids: CATTDLQRAPTDTQYF. Here the CDR3 DNA reads TGTGCCACGACTGACCTACAGCGGGCTCCAACAGATACGCAGTATTTT.

The chain couples TRBV7-8 to TRBJ2-1; 7 bases are shared with TRBD2. The CDR3 runs to 14 residues. V lost 5 bases, J lost 6 bases, and 7 bases stayed unmatched. The germline gives CDR1 SGHVS, CDR2 FQNEAQ. Written as DNA, the CDR3 is TGTGCCAGCAGCCCAAAAGGCGGGAGCAATGAGCAGTTCTTC. Residues: CASSPKGGSNEQFF.

The V gene is TRBV6-5, the J gene TRBJ2-1; TRBD2 matches 10 bases. V dropped 4 bases and J dropped 2; count of bases not matched to a gene: 5. Germline CDR1 is MNHEY and CDR2 is SVGAGI. This CDR3 comprises 16 residues. The CDR3 sequence is CASSSRTSGAYNEQFF. The CDR3 DNA is TGTGCCAGCAGTTCCCGGACTAGCGGAGCCTACAATGAGCAGTTCTTC.

V is TRBV20-1 and J is TRBJ2-3; D remains ambiguous. CDR1 DFQATT and CDR2 SNEGSKA come from the germline V gene (reference sequence). CDR3 length: 12 amino acids. V lost 5 bases, J lost 4 bases, and 10 bases lay in between. This CDR3 is CSALARADTQYF. The CDR3 DNA reads as TGCAGTGCTTTAGCTCGAGCAGATACGCAGTATTTT.

The chain uses TRBV28 and TRBJ1-2; D is ambiguous. From germline, CDR1 is MDHEN and CDR2 SYDVKM. The CDR3 is 14 amino acids. Trimming shortened V by 3 bases and J by 4 bases, and 12 bases separated the two germline ends. This chain's CDR3 is CASSFGQATYGYTF. As DNA, the CDR3 is TGTGCCAGCAGTTTTGGGCAGGCGACCTATGGCTACACCTTC.

This chain links TRBV7-9 with TRBJ1-5; D might be TRBD1 (6 bases). The germline V gene has CDR1 SEHNR and CDR2 FQNEAQ (reference sequence). CDR3 length: 14 amino acids. V was trimmed by 5 bases and J by 1 base, leaving 9 bases between them. The CDR3 is CASSRDISNQPQHF. CDR3 nucleotide sequence: TGTGCCAGCAGCCGGGACATAAGCAATCAGCCCCAGCATTTT. Full variable domain (outside the CDR3, taken from reference TRBV7-9 and TRBJ1-5): DTGVSQNPRHKITKRGQNVTFRCDPISEHNRLYWYRQTLGQGPEFLTYFQNEAQLEKSRLLSDRFSAERPKGSFSTLEIQRTEQGDSAMYLCASSRDISNQPQHFGDGTRLSIL.

There are a few counts of this clonotype. This chain connects TRBV7-8 to TRBJ2-7; maybe TRBD2 (5 bases). The CDR3 contains 12 residues. The germline CDR1 and CDR2 sequences are SGHVS and FQNEAQ. V was pared by 2 bases and J by 4 bases, with 6 bases between. DNA for the CDR3: TGTGCCAGCAGCTTACGGGGATACGAGCAGTACTTC. This encodes CASSLRGYEQYF.

The CDR3 coding sequence is TGCAGTGCCCAGGGACAGGGGAGAGATACGCAGTATTTT. It encodes CSAQGQGRDTQYF. The V and J genes are TRBV20-1 and TRBJ2-3; 10 bases are shared with TRBD1. In germline, CDR1 is DFQATT, CDR2 SNEGSKA (reference sequence). Trimming removed 6 bases from V and 5 bases from J; junction bases left unmatched: 5. This CDR3 region has 13 residues.